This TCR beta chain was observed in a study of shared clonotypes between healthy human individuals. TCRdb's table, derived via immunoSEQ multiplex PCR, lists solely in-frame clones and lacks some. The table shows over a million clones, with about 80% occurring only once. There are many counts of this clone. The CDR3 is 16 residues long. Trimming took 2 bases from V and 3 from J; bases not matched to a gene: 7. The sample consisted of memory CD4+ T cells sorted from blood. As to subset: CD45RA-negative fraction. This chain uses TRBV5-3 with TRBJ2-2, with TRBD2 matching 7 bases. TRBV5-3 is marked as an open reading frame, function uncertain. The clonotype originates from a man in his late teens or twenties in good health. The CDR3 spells CARSFSSGTHTGELFF. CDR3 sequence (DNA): TGTGCCAGAAGCTTCTCAAGCGGGACCCACACCGGGGAGCTGTTTTTT.